Listed below are T cell receptor beta chains from one sample, sequenced in a study of identical twins. MiXCR was run by TCRdb on the 5' RACE reads, yielding one entry per CDR3 protein. The table records 540,000 or so distinct CDR3 sequences, approximately 20% of them present only once. These data are also associated with another study on yellow fever vaccine responses in identical twins.

Sequencing was done on a sample of CD4+ T cells sorted from blood. Every receptor here comes from a woman under 30 in good health. Both conserved end residues are part of each CDR3. The D gene is left open where the match is weak. The size of a clone is reported for some rows only, either as once, few or many, or as a class for expanded clones.

d_call | j_call | v_call | clone_size | cdr3_aa | cdr3_nt
. | TRBJ2-5 | TRBV24-1 | few | CATSDPGVGGETQYF | TGTGCCACCAGTGACCCGGGAGTCGGGGGAGAGACCCAGTACTTC
. | TRBJ2-2 | TRBV2 | . | CASWGSLTSGELFF | TGTGCCAGCTGGGGCAGCCTGACGTCCGGGGAGCTGTTTTTT
TRBD1 | TRBJ1-2 | TRBV12-3/TRBV12-4 | . | CASSPGTGATF | TGTGCCAGCAGCCCAGGGACAGGAGCCACCTTC
TRBD2 | TRBJ2-3 | TRBV24-1 | . | CATGREGSTDTQYF | TGTGCCACCGGGCGGGAGGGGAGCACAGATACGCAGTATTTT
. | TRBJ1-1 | TRBV20-1 | . | CSARVALNTEAFF | TGCAGTGCTAGAGTTGCACTTAACACTGAAGCTTTCTTT
. | TRBJ1-1 | TRBV6-2/TRBV6-3 | . | CASSTGTMNTEAFF | TGTGCCAGCAGTACAGGGACTATGAACACTGAAGCTTTCTTT
TRBD1 | TRBJ2-3 | TRBV24-1 | few | CATSDWTGVSDTQYF | TGTGCCACCAGTGATTGGACAGGGGTTTCGGATACGCAGTATTTT
TRBD2 | TRBJ2-3 | TRBV5-1 | . | CASSSLAGHTDTQYF | TGCGCCAGCAGCTCACTAGCGGGACACACAGATACGCAGTATTTT
TRBD1 | TRBJ1-1 | TRBV6-5 | . | CASSYSYRGTEAFF | TGTGCCAGCAGTTACTCGTACAGGGGAACTGAAGCTTTCTTT
. | TRBJ2-3 | TRBV29-1 | . | CSVVGISAPDTQYF | TGCAGCGTGGTGGGGATCTCAGCTCCAGATACGCAGTATTTT
TRBD1 | TRBJ1-1 | TRBV20-1 | few | CSARDGTVGWAFF | TGCAGTGCTAGAGACGGGACAGTCGGATGGGCTTTCTTT
. | TRBJ1-5 | TRBV7-8 | few | CASSSWGPDQPQHF | TGTGCCAGCAGCTCCTGGGGTCCGGATCAGCCCCAGCATTTT
. | TRBJ1-1 | TRBV5-1 | many | CASSRTGEEAFF | TGTGCCAGCAGCCGGACCGGGGAAGAAGCTTTCTTT
. | TRBJ2-7 | TRBV28 | . | CASSSPYPTYEQYF | TGTGCCAGCAGTTCCCCCTACCCAACCTACGAGCAGTACTTC
TRBD2 | TRBJ2-3 | TRBV7-6 | . | CASMLSGTTRGTDTQYF | TGTGCCAGCATGCTAAGCGGGACGACCCGGGGCACAGATACGCAGTATTTT
TRBD1 | TRBJ1-4 | TRBV12-3/TRBV12-4 | . | CASSASGGANEKLFF | TGTGCCAGCAGTGCCTCAGGGGGTGCTAATGAAAAACTGTTTTTT
. | TRBJ2-7 | TRBV2 | . | CASSPRQLFSYEQYF | TGTGCCAGCAGTCCTCGACAGTTATTTTCCTACGAGCAGTACTTC
. | TRBJ2-3 | TRBV12-3/TRBV12-4 | few | CASSMSSPGDTQYF | TGTGCCAGCAGTATGTCCAGCCCCGGAGATACGCAGTATTTT
TRBD2 | TRBJ2-1 | TRBV7-9 | . | CASSSTASGNF | TGTGCCAGCAGCTCCACGGCTAGCGGGAACTTC
. | TRBJ2-3 | TRBV14 | once | CASSFRLGKGDTQYF | TGTGCCAGCAGCTTCAGACTAGGGAAGGGAGATACGCAGTATTTT
TRBD2 | TRBJ2-1 | TRBV5-1 | . | CASSPETGTRREQFF | TGCGCCAGCAGCCCTGAAACCGGGACTAGACGAGAGCAGTTCTTC
. | TRBJ1-6 | TRBV7-9 | . | CASQGNSPLHF | TGTGCCAGCCAGGGGAATTCACCCCTCCACTTT
TRBD2 | TRBJ2-1 | TRBV11-2 | few | CASSLAASGYEQFF | TGTGCCAGCAGCTTAGCGGCTAGCGGGTATGAGCAGTTCTTC
. | TRBJ2-5 | TRBV3-1 | few | CASSQVLQDQETQYF | TGTGCCAGCAGCCAAGTTCTTCAGGACCAAGAGACCCAGTACTTC
. | TRBJ2-7 | TRBV5-5 | . | CASRLAVGQGGYEQYF | TGTGCCAGCAGGTTGGCAGTCGGGCAGGGGGGCTACGAGCAGTACTTC
. | TRBJ1-1 | TRBV10-1 | . | CASSESPGQNTEAFF | TGCGCCAGCAGTGAGTCGCCGGGACAGAACACTGAAGCTTTCTTT
. | TRBJ2-3 | TRBV2 | few | CASSALGTDTQYF | TGTGCCAGCAGTGCCCTAGGCACAGATACGCAGTATTTT
TRBD1 | TRBJ1-1 | TRBV29-1 | . | CSVTGQLNTEAFF | TGCAGCGTTACGGGACAGTTGAACACTGAAGCTTTCTTT
. | TRBJ1-3 | TRBV2 | few | CASSEALPGAGNTIYF | TGTGCCAGCAGTGAGGCTCTGCCGGGGGCTGGAAACACCATATATTTT
. | TRBJ2-3 | TRBV11-2 | . | CASSLDRRQRSTDTQYF | TGTGCCAGCAGCTTAGATCGGAGGCAGCGTAGCACAGATACGCAGTATTTT
TRBD1 | TRBJ2-3 | TRBV5-1 | few | CASSSITGGSDTQYF | TGCGCCAGCAGCTCAATCACAGGGGGCTCTGATACGCAGTATTTT
TRBD2 | TRBJ2-1 | TRBV27 | few | CASSPWGGDLNNEQFF | TGTGCCAGCAGTCCCTGGGGGGGGGATCTAAACAATGAGCAGTTCTTC
TRBD1 | TRBJ2-7 | TRBV7-9 | . | CASSSTTGGPRYEQYF | TGTGCCAGCAGCTCTACGACAGGGGGCCCCAGGTACGAGCAGTACTTC
TRBD2 | TRBJ2-3 | TRBV5-1 | . | CASSQKRSGSSTDTQYF | TGCGCCAGCAGCCAGAAGCGTAGCGGGAGTAGCACAGATACGCAGTATTTT
. | TRBJ2-1 | TRBV12-3/TRBV12-4 | . | CASSGAEGGTYNEQFF | TGTGCCAGCAGTGGGGCGGAGGGGGGGACCTACAATGAGCAGTTCTTC
. | TRBJ2-5 | TRBV10-3 | . | CAISESTEETQYF | TGTGCCATCAGTGAGTCGACCGAAGAGACCCAGTACTTC
. | TRBJ2-7 | TRBV24-1 | few | CATSDTKTYSHSYEQYF | TGTGCCACCAGTGACACGAAGACCTATTCCCATTCCTACGAGCAGTACTTC